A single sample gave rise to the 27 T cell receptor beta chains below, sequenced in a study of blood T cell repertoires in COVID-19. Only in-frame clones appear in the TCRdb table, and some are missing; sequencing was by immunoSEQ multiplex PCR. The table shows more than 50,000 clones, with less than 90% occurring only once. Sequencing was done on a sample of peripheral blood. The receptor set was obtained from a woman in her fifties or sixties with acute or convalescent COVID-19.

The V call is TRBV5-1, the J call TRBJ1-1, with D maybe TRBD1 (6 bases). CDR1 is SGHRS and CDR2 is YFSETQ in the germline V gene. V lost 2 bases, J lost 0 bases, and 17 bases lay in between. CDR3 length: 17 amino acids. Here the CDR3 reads CASSFGGVTAVNTEAFF. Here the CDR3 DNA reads TGCGCCAGCAGCTTTGGGGGCGTAACGGCTGTGAACACTGAAGCTTTCTTT.

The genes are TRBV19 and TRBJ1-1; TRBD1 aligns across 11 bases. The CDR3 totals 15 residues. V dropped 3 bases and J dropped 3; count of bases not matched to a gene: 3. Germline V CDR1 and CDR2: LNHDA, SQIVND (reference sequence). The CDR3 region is CASSMGGQGDTEAFF. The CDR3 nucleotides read TGTGCCAGTAGTATGGGGGGACAGGGGGACACTGAAGCTTTCTTT.

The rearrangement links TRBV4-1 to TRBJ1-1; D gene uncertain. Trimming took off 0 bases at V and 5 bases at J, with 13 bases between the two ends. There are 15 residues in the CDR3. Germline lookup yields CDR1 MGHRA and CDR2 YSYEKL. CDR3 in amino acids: CASSQDYGKGTEAFF. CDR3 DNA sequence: TGCGCCAGCAGCCAAGATTACGGGAAAGGGACTGAAGCTTTCTTT.

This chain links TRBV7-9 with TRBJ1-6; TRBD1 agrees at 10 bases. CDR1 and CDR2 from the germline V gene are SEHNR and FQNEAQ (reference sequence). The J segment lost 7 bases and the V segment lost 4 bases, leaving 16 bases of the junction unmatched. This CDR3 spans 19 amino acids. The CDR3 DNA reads TGTGCCAGCAGCTCAAAGACCTTTTTTGGGGACAGGGGCAATTCACCCCTCCACTTT. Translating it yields CASSSKTFFGDRGNSPLHF.

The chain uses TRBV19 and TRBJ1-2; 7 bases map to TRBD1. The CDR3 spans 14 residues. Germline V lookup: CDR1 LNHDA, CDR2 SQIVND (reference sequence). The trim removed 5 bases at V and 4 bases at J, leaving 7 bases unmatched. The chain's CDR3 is CASSYTGTAYGYTF. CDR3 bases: TGTGCCAGTAGTTATACCGGGACAGCCTATGGCTACACCTTC.

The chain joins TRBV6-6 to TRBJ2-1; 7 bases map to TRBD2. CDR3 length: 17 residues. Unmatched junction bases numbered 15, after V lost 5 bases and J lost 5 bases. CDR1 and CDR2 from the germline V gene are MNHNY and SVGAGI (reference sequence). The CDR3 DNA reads TGTGCCAGCAGTCCCCTCCCGGGGCGGGGGAAAGACAATGAGCAGTTCTTC. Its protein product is CASSPLPGRGKDNEQFF.

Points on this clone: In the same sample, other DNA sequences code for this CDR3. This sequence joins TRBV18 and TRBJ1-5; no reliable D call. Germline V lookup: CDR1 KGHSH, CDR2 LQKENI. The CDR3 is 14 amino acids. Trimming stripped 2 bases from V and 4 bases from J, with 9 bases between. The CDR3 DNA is TGTGCCAGCTCACCAGGGCAGACAAATCAGCCCCAGCATTTT. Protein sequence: CASSPGQTNQPQHF. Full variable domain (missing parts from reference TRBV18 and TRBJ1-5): NAGVMQNPRHLVRRRGQEARLRCSPMKGHSHVYWYRQLPEEGLKFMVYLQKENIIDESGMPKERFSAEFPKEGPSILRIQQVVRGDSAAYFCASSPGQTNQPQHFGDGTRLSIL.

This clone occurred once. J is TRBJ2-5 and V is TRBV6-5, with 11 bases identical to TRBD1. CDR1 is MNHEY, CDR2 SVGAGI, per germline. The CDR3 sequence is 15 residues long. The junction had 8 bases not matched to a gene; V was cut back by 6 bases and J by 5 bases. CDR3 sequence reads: CASRSRTGGRETQYF. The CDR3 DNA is TGTGCCAGCAGGTCTAGGACAGGGGGCCGGGAGACCCAGTACTTC.

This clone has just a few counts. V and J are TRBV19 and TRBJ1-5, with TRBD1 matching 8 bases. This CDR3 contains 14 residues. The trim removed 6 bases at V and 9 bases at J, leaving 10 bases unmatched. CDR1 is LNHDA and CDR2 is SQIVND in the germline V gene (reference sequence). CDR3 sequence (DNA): TGTGCCAGTAGACCGGACAGGGCCTCGGGGCCCCAGCATTTT. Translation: CASRPDRASGPQHF.

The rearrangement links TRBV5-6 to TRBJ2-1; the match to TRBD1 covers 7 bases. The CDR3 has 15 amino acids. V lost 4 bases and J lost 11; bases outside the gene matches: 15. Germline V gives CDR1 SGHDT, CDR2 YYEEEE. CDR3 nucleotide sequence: TGTGCCAGCAGCGATTCCGGGACAGCAACAATGAAGCAGTTCTTC. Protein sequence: CASSDSGTATMKQFF.

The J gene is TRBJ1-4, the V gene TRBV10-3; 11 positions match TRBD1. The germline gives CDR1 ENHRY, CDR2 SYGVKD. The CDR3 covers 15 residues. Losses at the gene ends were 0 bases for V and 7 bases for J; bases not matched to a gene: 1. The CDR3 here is CAISESGTGGEKLFF. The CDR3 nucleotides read TGTGCCATCAGTGAGTCCGGGACAGGGGGTGAAAAACTGTTTTTT.

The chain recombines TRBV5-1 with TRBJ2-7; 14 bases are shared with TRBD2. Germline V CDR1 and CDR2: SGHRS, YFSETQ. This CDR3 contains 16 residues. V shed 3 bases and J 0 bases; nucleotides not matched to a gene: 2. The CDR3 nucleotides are TGCGCCAGCAGCTCGGGACTAGCGGGAGACTCCTACGAGCAGTACTTC. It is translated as CASSSGLAGDSYEQYF.

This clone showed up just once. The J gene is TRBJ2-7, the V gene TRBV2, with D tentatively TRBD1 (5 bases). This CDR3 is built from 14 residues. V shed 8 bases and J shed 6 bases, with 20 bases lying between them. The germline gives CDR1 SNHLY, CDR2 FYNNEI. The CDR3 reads CASGEQVESLEQYF. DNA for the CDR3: TGTGCCAGCGGAGAACAGGTTGAGTCCCTCGAGCAGTACTTC. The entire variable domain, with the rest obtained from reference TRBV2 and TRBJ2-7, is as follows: EPEVTQTPSHQVTQMGQEVILRCVPISNHLYFYWYRQILGQKVEFLVSFYNNEISEKSEIFDDQFSVERPDGSNFTLKIRSTKLEDSAMYFCASGEQVESLEQYFGPGTRLTVT.

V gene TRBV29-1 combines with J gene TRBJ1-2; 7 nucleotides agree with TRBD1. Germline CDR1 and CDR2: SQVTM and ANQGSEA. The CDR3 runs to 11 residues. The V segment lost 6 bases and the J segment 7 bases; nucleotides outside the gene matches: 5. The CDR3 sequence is CSVRQGFGYTF. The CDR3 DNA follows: TGCAGCGTCAGACAGGGATTTGGCTACACCTTC.

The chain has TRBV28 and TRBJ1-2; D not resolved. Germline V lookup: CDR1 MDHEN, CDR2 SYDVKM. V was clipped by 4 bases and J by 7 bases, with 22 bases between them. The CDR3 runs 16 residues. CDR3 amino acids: CASSSSGFKVSFGYTF. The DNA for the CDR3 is TGTGCCAGCAGTTCCTCGGGATTCAAAGTTTCGTTTGGCTACACCTTC.

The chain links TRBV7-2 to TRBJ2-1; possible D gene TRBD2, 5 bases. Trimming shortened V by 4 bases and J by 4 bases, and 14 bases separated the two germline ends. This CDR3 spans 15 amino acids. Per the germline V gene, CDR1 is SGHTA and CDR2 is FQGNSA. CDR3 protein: CASSSDYRSYNEQFF. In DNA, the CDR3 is TGTGCCAGCAGCTCAGACTACCGCAGTTACAATGAGCAGTTCTTC.

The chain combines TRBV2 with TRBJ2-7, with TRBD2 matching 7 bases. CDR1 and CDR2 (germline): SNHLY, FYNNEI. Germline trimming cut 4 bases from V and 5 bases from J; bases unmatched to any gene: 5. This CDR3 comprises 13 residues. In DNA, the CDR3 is TGTGCCAGCAGTGGCGGACTAGTAGACGAGCAGTACTTC. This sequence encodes CASSGGLVDEQYF.

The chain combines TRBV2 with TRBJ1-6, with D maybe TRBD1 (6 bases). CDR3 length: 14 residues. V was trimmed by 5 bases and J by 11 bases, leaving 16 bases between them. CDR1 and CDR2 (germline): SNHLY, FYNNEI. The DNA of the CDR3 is TGTGCCAGCAGTTTACAGGGCCGAGGGGCACCCCTCCACTTT. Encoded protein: CASSLQGRGAPLHF.

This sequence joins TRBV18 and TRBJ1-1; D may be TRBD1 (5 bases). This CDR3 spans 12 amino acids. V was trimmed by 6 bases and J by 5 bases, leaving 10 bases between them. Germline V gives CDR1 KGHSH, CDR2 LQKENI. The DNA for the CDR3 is TGTGCCAGCTCTACCGGGGGGACTGAAGCTTTCTTT. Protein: CASSTGGTEAFF.

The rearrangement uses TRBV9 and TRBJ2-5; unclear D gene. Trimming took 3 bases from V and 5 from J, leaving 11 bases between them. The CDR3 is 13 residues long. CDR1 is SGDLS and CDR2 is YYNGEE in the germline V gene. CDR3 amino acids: CASSGGISETQYF. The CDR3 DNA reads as TGTGCCAGCAGCGGAGGAATTTCGGAGACCCAGTACTTC. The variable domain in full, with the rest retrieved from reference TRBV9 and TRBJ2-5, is DSGVTQTPKHLITATGQRVTLRCSPRSGDLSVYWYQQSLDQGLQFLIQYYNGEERAKGNILERFSAQQFPDLHSELNLSSLELGDSALYFCASSGGISETQYFGPGTRLLVL.

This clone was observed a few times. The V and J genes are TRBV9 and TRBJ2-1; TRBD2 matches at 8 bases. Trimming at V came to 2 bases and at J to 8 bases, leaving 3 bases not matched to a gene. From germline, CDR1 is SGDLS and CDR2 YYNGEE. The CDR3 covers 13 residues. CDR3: CASSVTSVDEQFF. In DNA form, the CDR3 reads TGTGCCAGCAGCGTGACTAGCGTGGATGAGCAGTTCTTC.

This CDR3 reads CATSRAGADTQYF. The DNA for the CDR3 is TGTGCCACCAGTAGGGCAGGGGCAGATACGCAGTATTTT. The chain employs TRBV24-1 and TRBJ2-3, with D maybe TRBD1 (6 bases). Germline CDR1 reads KGHDR; CDR2 reads SFDVKD. Trimming left V 6 bases short and J 4 bases short, with 10 bases between. The CDR3 covers 13 residues.

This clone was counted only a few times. The CDR3 nucleotides read TGTGCCAGCAGTGAAATGGACAGGGGCACTGAAGCTTTCTTT. Protein sequence: CASSEMDRGTEAFF. The chain combines TRBV6-1 with TRBJ1-1; 9 positions agree with TRBD1. J lost 4 bases, V lost 2 bases, and 2 bases had no gene match. The CDR3 is made up of 14 amino acids. CDR1 is MNHNS and CDR2 is SASEGT in the germline V gene.

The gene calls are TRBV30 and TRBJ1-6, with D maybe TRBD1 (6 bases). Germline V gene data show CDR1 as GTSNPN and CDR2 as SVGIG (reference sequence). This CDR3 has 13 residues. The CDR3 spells CAAETGYNSPLHF. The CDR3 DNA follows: TGTGCTGCGGAGACAGGTTATAATTCACCCCTCCACTTT.

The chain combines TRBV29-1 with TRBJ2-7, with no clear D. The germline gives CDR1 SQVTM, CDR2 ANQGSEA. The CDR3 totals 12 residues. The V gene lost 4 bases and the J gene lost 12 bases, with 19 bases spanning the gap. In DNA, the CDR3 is TGCAGCGTTGTTTTATGTTTGTCCGGTTGGTACTTC. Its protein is CSVVLCLSGWYF.

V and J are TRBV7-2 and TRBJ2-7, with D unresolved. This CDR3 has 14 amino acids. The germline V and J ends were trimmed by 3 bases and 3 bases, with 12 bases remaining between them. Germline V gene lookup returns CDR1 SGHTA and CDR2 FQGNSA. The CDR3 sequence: CASSLGSLRYEQYF. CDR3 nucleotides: TGTGCCAGCAGCTTGGGCAGTTTACGCTACGAGCAGTACTTC.

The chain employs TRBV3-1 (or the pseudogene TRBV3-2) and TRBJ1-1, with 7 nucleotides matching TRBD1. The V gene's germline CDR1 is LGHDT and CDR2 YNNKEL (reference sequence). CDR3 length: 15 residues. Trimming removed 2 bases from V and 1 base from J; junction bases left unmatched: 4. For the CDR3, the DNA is TGTGCCAGCAGCCAACGGGGACAGAAGAACACTGAAGCTTTCTTT. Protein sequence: CASSQRGQKNTEAFF.